This T cell receptor (beta chain) was sequenced during a study of blood T cell repertoires in COVID-19. Study details: Spain, Italy and the United States supplied samples that represented acute and convalescent COVID-19.

Per the original methods: Amplified reference gene primers provided the basis for estimating nucleated cell counts. Measured with immunoSEQ multiplex PCR; TCRdb has only the in-frame clones, and not every one. Clone size and V and J calls were adopted from that table, with D and trimming inferred from the DNA. Among roughly 170,000 clones listed, under 85% were seen once. The sample comprised peripheral blood. The sequence derives from a human donor in a cohort sampled during active COVID-19.

This chain's CDR3 is CASSLRGQGNTIYF. In DNA, the CDR3 is TGCGCCAGCAGCTTGCGGGGACAGGGAAACACCATATATTTT. This sequence joins TRBV5-1 and TRBJ1-3; 7 bases match TRBD1. The ends lost 1 base at V and 4 bases at J; junction bases unmatched: 2. Germline lookup yields CDR1 SGHRS and CDR2 YFSETQ. The length of the CDR3 is 14 residues.